These T cell receptor beta chains were read from a single sample in a study of post-analysis software for immune sequencing data. Each CDR3 protein is one row after TCRdb ran MiXCR on the PCR reads. The sample comprises about 430,000 distinct CDR3 sequences, approximately 42% of which are singletons, and under 9% rests with the top ten. Sequencing was performed on blood. These receptors came from a girl aged 2 to 10 with multiple sclerosis. The conserved cysteine and the conserved F or W are not part of the CDR3 here. Fields, in order: D gene, J gene, V gene, clone size, CDR3 protein. A D gene is named only where the DNA matches it firmly. Clone size is given for some rows only: seen once, a few or many times, or a class if the clone is expanded.

D gene: -
J gene: -
V gene: TRBV29-1
clone size: -
CDR3 protein: SVRNGERLSSYEQY

D gene: -
J gene: TRBJ1-4
V gene: TRBV6-5
clone size: -
CDR3 protein: ASSYAAPGEKLF

D gene: TRBD1
J gene: TRBJ1-1
V gene: TRBV7-9
clone size: once
CDR3 protein: ASSQDTGVGTEAF

D gene: TRBD1
J gene: TRBJ1-2
V gene: TRBV5-1
clone size: few
CDR3 protein: ASSPRTGDSPDGYT

D gene: TRBD2
J gene: TRBJ2-1
V gene: TRBV29-1
clone size: few
CDR3 protein: SCTRTSGPYNEQF

D gene: -
J gene: TRBJ1-1
V gene: TRBV20-1
clone size: few
CDR3 protein: SARPLSVLNTEAF

D gene: TRBD2
J gene: TRBJ2-1
V gene: TRBV7-8
clone size: -
CDR3 protein: ASSLPSGLAAKLDYNEQF

D gene: TRBD1
J gene: TRBJ2-3
V gene: TRBV28
clone size: few
CDR3 protein: ASSFPMTGADTQY

D gene: -
J gene: TRBJ2-3
V gene: TRBV25-1
clone size: -
CDR3 protein: ASSESVARDGADTQY

D gene: -
J gene: -
V gene: TRBV2
clone size: -
CDR3 protein: ASRTGDGSYNEQY

D gene: TRBD1
J gene: TRBJ1-2
V gene: TRBV7-9
clone size: -
CDR3 protein: ASSIETGVRYGYT

D gene: -
J gene: TRBJ2-7
V gene: TRBV28
clone size: -
CDR3 protein: ACSLPTASYEQY

D gene: TRBD1
J gene: TRBJ2-7
V gene: TRBV5-6
clone size: -
CDR3 protein: ASSLWGQLTYEQY

D gene: -
J gene: TRBJ2-7
V gene: TRBV9
clone size: once
CDR3 protein: ASSPWAGPDTGEHEQY

D gene: -
J gene: TRBJ2-3
V gene: TRBV12-5
clone size: -
CDR3 protein: ASGLSPGLFGTDTQY

D gene: -
J gene: TRBJ2-1
V gene: TRBV20-1
clone size: few
CDR3 protein: SARGINEQF

D gene: TRBD1
J gene: TRBJ1-6
V gene: TRBV19
clone size: -
CDR3 protein: ASSRTGSSYNSPLH